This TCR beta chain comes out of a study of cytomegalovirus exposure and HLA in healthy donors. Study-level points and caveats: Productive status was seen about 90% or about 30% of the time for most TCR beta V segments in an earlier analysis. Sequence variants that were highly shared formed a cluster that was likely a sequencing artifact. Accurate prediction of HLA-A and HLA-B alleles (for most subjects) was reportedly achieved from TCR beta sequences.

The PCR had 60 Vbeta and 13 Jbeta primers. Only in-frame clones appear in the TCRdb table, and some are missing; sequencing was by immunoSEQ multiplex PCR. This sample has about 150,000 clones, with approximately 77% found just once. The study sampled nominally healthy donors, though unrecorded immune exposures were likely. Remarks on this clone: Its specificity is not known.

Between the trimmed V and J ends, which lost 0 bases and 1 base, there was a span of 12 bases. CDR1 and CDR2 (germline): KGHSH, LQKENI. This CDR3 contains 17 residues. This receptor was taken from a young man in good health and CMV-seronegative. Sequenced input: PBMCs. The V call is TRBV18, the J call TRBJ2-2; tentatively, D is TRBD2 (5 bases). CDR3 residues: CASSPPSRAGNTGELFF. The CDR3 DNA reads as TGTGCCAGCTCACCACCATCAAGGGCGGGGAACACCGGGGAGCTGTTTTTT.